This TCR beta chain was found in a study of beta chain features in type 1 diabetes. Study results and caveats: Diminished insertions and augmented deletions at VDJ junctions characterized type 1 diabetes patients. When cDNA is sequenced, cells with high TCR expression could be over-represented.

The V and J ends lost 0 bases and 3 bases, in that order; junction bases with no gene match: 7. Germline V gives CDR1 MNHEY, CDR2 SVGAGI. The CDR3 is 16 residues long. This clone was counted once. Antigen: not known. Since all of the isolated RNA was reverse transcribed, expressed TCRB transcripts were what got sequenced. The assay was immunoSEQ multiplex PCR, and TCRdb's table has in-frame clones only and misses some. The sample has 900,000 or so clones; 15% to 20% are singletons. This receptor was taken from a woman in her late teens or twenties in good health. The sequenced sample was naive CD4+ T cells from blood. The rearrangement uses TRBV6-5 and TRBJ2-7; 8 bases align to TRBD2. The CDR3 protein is CASSYSMLAGDYEQYF. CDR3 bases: TGTGCCAGCAGTTACTCGATGCTAGCGGGCGACTACGAGCAGTACTTC.